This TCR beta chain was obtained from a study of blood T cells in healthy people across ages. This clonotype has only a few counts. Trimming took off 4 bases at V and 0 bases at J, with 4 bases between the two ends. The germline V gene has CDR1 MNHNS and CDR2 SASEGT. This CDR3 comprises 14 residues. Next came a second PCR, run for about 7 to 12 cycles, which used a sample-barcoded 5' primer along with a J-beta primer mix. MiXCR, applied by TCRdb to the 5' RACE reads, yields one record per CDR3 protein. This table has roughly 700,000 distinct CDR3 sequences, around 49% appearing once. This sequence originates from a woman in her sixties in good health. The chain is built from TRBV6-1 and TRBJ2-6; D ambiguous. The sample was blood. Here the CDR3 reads CASSVHSGANVLTF. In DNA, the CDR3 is TGTGCCAGCAGTGTTCACTCTGGGGCCAACGTCCTGACTTTC.